This T cell receptor beta chain was sequenced during a study of blood T cells in healthy people across ages. Primed by a sample-barcoded 5' primer and a J-beta primer mix, a second PCR proceeded for 7 to 11 cycles. MiXCR, applied by TCRdb to the 5' RACE reads, yields one record per CDR3 protein. This sample has 700,000 to 950,000 distinct CDR3 sequences, with roughly 43% found just once. This clonotype was counted a few times. Germline values: CDR1 SGHAT, CDR2 FQNNGV. The CDR3 extends over 14 amino acids. V lost 5 bases and J 2 bases, leaving 12 bases between the germline ends. This clonotype originated in an older woman in good health. Sequencing was performed on blood. The chain joins TRBV11-2 to TRBJ1-1, with D perhaps TRBD1 (5 bases). The chain's CDR3 is CASSPRQLNTEAFF. CDR3 nucleotide sequence: TGTGCCAGCAGCCCAAGACAGTTAAACACTGAAGCTTTCTTT. The whole variable domain, filled in from reference TRBV11-2 and TRBJ1-1, reads EAGVAQSPRYKIIEKRQSVAFWCNPISGHATLYWYQQILGQGPKLLIQFQNNGVVDDSQLPKDRFSAERLKGVDSTLKIQPAKLEDSAVYLCASSPRQLNTEAFFGQGTRLTVV.